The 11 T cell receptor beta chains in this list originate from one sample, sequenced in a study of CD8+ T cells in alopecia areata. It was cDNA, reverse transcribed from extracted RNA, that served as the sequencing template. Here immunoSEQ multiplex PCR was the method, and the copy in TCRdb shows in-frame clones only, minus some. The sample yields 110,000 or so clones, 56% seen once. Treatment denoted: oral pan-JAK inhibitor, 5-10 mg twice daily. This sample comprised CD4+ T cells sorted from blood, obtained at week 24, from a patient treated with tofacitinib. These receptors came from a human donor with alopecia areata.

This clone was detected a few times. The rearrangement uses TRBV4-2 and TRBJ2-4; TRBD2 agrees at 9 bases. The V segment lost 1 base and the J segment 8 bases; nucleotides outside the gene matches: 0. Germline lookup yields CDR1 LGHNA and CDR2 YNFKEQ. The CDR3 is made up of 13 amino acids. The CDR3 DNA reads TGTGCCAGCAGCCAAGGACTAGCGGACATTCAGTACTTC. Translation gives CASSQGLADIQYF.

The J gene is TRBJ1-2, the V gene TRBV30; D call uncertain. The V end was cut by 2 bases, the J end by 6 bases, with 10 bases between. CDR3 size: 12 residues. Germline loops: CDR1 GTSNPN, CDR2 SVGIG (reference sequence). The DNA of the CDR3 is TGTGCCTGGAGTCCAGGCCTTGATGGCTACACCTTC. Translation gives CAWSPGLDGYTF. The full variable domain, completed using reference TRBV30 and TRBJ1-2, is SQTIHQWPATLVQPVGSPLSLECTVEGTSNPNLYWYRQAAGRGLQLLFYSVGIGQISSEVPQNLSASRPQDRQFILSSKKLLLSDSGFYLCAWSPGLDGYTFGSGTRLTVV.

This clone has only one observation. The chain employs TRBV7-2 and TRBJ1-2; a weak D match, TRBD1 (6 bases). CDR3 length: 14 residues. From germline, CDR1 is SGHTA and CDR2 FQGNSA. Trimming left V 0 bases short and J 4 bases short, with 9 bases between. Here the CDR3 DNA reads TGTGCCAGCAGCTTAGCGCCCAGGGGCTATGGCTACACCTTC. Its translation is CASSLAPRGYGYTF.

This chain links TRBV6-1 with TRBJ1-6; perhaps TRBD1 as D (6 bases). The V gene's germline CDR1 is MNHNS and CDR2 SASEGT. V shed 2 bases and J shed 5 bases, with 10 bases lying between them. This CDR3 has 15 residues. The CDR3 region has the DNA TGTGCCAGCAGTGAAAGGGGACACAATAATTCACCCCTCCACTTT. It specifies CASSERGHNNSPLHF.

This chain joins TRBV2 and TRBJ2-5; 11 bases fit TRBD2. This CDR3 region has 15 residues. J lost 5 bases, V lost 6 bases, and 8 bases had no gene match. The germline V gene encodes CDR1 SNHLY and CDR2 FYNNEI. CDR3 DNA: TGTGCCAGCAGCCCGGGACTAGCGGTCTGGGAGACCCAGTACTTC. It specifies CASSPGLAVWETQYF.

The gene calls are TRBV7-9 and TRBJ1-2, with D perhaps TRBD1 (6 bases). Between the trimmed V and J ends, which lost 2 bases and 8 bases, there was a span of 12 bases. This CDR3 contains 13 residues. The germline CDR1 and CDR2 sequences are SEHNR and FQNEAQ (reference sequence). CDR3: CASSLSGANGYTF. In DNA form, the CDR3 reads TGTGCCAGCAGCTTATCGGGGGCGAACGGCTACACCTTC.

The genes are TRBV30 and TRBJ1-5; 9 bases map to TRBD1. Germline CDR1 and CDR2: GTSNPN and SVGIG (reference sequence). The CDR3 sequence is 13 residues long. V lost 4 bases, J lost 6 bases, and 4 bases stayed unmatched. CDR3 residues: CAWTGQGSQPQHF. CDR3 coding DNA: TGTGCCTGGACGGGACAGGGTAGTCAGCCCCAGCATTTT.

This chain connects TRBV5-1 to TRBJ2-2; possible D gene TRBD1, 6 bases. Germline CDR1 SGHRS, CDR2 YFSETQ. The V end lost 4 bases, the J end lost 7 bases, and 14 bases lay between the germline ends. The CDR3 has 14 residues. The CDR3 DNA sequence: TGCGCCAGCAGCCTGAGACAGGCCCACGGGGAGCTGTTTTTT. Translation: CASSLRQAHGELFF. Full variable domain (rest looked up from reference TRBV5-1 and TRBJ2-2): KAGVTQTPRYLIKTRGQQVTLSCSPISGHRSVSWYQQTPGQGLQFLFEYFSETQRNKGNFPGRFSGRQFSNSRSEMNVSTLELGDSALYLCASSLRQAHGELFFGEGSRLTVL.

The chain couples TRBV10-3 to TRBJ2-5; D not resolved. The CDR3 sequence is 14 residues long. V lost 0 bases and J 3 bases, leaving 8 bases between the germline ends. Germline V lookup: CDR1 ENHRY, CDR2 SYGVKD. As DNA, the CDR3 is TGTGCCATCAGTGAGTCGAGGCAGGAAGAGACCCAGTACTTC. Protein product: CAISESRQEETQYF.

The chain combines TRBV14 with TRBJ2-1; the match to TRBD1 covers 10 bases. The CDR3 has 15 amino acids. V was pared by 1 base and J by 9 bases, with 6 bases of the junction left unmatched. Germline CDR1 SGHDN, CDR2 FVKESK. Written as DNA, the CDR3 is TGTGCCAGCAGCCAAGGCTGGACAGGGGGAGTTGAGCAGTTCTTC. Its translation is CASSQGWTGGVEQFF.

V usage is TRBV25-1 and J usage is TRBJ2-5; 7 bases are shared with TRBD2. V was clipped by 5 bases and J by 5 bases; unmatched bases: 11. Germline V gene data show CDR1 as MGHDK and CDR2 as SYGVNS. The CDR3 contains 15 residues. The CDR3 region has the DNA TGTGCCAGCAGTCCCACCAAGCGGGGTGGGGAGACCCAGTACTTC. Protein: CASSPTKRGGETQYF.